This paragraph covers one T cell receptor (beta chain) sequence. The data are from a study of cytomegalovirus exposure and HLA in healthy donors. The assay was immunoSEQ multiplex PCR, and TCRdb's table has in-frame clones only and misses some. The sample has roughly 200,000 clones, 86% seen once; the top ten hold 7.2%. With V trimmed by 6 bases and J by 9 bases, 10 bases remained unmatched. CDR3 size: 14 residues. Germline assignment: CDR1 MNHEY and CDR2 SVGAGI. Sequenced sample: PBMCs. The TCR originated in a man aged 30 to 45 in good health and CMV-seropositive. This sequence joins TRBV6-5 and TRBJ2-1; 8 bases match TRBD1. The CDR3, as DNA: TGTGCCAGCAGGCAGGGACAGGCGAAGATTGAGCAGTTCTTC. Encoded protein: CASRQGQAKIEQFF.